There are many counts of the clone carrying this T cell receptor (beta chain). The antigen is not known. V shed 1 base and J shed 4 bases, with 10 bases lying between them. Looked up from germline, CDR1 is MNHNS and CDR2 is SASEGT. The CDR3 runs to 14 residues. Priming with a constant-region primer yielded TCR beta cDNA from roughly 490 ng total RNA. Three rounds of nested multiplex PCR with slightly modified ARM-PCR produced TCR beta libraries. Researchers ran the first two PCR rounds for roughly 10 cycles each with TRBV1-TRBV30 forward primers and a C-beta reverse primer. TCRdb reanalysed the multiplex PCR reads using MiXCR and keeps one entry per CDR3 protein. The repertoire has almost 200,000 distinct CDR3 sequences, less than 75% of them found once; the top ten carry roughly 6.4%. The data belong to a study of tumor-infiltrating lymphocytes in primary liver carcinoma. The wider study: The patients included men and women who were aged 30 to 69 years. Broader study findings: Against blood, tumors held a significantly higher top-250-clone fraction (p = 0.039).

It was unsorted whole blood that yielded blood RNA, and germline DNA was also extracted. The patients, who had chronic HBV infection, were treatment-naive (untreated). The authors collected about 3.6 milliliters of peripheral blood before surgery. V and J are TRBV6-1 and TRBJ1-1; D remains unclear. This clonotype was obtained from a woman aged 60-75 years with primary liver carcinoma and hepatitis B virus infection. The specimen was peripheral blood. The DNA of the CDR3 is TGTGCCAGCAGTGAAGAGTGGGAAGCCACTGAAGCTTTCTTT. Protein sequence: CASSEEWEATEAFF.